Below are 10 T cell receptor beta chains sequenced from a single sample in a study of regulatory T cells in long-lasting Graves disease. Time point described: persistent/refractory GD, antithyroid drugs over 5 years with positive TRAb. The TCR library was prepared using RNA isolated from PBMCs. Through Arm-PCR of CDR3 regions and iRepertoire HTBI primers, TCR beta libraries were built. Via MiXCR, TCRdb re-called the multiplex PCR reads, giving one row per CDR3 protein. This repertoire shows hundreds of thousands of distinct CDR3 sequences, less than 25% found once; its top ten account for approximately 8%. The sequencing here drew on peripheral blood mononuclear cells (PBMCs), taken when the disease was refractory, from a patient treated with antithyroid drugs. The receptors derive from a female donor with Graves disease.

This clonotype occurred a few times. The chain links TRBV28 to TRBJ2-1; TRBD2 is a possible D gene (6 bases). CDR3 size: 17 residues. Trimming left V 5 bases short and J 10 bases short, with 27 bases between. Per the germline V gene, CDR1 is MDHEN and CDR2 is SYDVKM. This chain's CDR3 is CASSLRGASASFWEQFF. DNA for the CDR3: TGTGCCAGCAGTCTCCGAGGAGCTAGCGCCTCGTTTTGGGAGCAGTTCTTC.

This clonotype was seen a handful of times. CDR3 region: CASSMAGVIHEQYF. CDR3 nucleotide sequence: TGTGCCAGTAGTATGGCGGGAGTAATCCACGAGCAGTACTTC. The chain uses TRBV19 and TRBJ2-7; 7 bases map to TRBD2. V shed 3 bases, J shed 5 bases, and the junction held 7 bases outside the gene matches. Germline V CDR1 and CDR2: LNHDA, SQIVND (reference sequence). This CDR3 is 14 amino acids long. Variable domain in full (rest from reference TRBV19 and TRBJ2-7): DGGITQSPKYLFRKEGQNVTLSCEQNLNHDAMYWYRQDPGQGLRLIYYSQIVNDFQKGDIAEGYSVSREKKESFPLTVTSAQKNPTAFYLCASSMAGVIHEQYFGPGTRLTVT.

This clonotype has ten or more counts. The V gene is TRBV15, the J gene TRBJ1-1; 8 bases are shared with TRBD1. From germline, CDR1 is LNHNV and CDR2 YYDKDF (reference sequence). V was pared by 5 bases and J by 3 bases, with 8 bases of the junction left unmatched. CDR3 length equals 15 residues. The CDR3 nucleotides read TGTGCCACCAGCGGCTACAGGGGGGTCGACACTGAAGCTTTCTTT. It yields the protein CATSGYRGVDTEAFF.

V and J are TRBV4-1 and TRBJ2-7, with D perhaps TRBD1 (7 bases). V lost 0 bases and J lost 3, with 15 bases in between. The CDR3 contains 16 residues. Germline assignment: CDR1 MGHRA and CDR2 YSYEKL. The DNA for the CDR3 is TGCGCCAGCAGCCAAGATAGCGGACAGGCGCACTACGAGCAGTACTTC. Translating it yields CASSQDSGQAHYEQYF.

In its sample, this clonotype was seen a few times. The chain joins TRBV6-5 to TRBJ1-1; D perhaps matches TRBD1 (5 bases). Germline V lookup: CDR1 MNHEY, CDR2 SVGAGI. V lost 4 bases and J lost 3, with 12 bases in between. The CDR3 has 14 amino acids. CDR3: CASSLGTDYTEAFF. CDR3 nucleotide sequence: TGTGCCAGCAGTTTAGGGACGGATTACACTGAAGCTTTCTTT.

The chain has TRBV29-1 and TRBJ2-2; D remains unclear. The CDR3 extends over 14 amino acids. Germline CDR1 SQVTM, CDR2 ANQGSEA. The V end lost 4 bases, the J end lost 0 bases, and 9 bases lay between the germline ends. CDR3 amino acids: CSVVSGANTGELFF. The DNA of the CDR3 is TGCAGCGTTGTATCAGGCGCGAACACCGGGGAGCTGTTTTTT.

About this clonotype itself: A much bigger clone sits one base away, suggesting this may be a read error. The chain recombines TRBV20-1 with TRBJ2-7, with D tentatively TRBD1 (5 bases). In germline, CDR1 is DFQATT, CDR2 SNEGSKA (reference sequence). Trimming took 6 bases from V and 5 from J, leaving 23 bases between them. This CDR3 has 15 amino acids. CDR3 sequence (DNA): TGCAGTGCCTCAGCGCCGGAGAAGGGGTTGAACGAGCAGTACTTC. Its translation: CSASAPEKGLNEQYF.

This clonotype was found a few times. The chain carries TRBV29-1 and TRBJ1-2; D remains ambiguous. Germline V lookup: CDR1 SQVTM, CDR2 ANQGSEA. Trimming took off 2 bases at V and 8 bases at J, with 12 bases between the two ends. The CDR3 is made up of 12 amino acids. The CDR3 DNA reads TGCAGCGTTGAACAAGGCATTAGGGGCTACACCTTC. It codes for CSVEQGIRGYTF.

The chain is built from TRBV9 and TRBJ2-7; 12 bases agree with TRBD1. Germline CDR1 reads SGDLS; CDR2 reads YYNGEE. The CDR3 contains 16 residues. J gave up 7 bases and V 0 bases, and 8 bases lay outside the gene matches. CDR3 amino acids: CASSVAVGQGAGEQYF. In DNA form, the CDR3 reads TGTGCCAGCAGCGTAGCGGTGGGACAGGGGGCTGGGGAGCAGTACTTC.

This clonotype was detected ten times or more. The chain combines TRBV6-5 with TRBJ2-7, with TRBD1 identical over 8 bases. CDR1 and CDR2 from the germline V gene are MNHEY and SVGAGI. The CDR3 sequence is 13 residues long. Trimming cost V 2 bases and J 11 bases; bases outside gene matches: 8. Here the CDR3 DNA reads TGTGCCAGCAGTTACACTCTGGACAGGGAGAAGTACTTC. As protein: CASSYTLDREKYF.